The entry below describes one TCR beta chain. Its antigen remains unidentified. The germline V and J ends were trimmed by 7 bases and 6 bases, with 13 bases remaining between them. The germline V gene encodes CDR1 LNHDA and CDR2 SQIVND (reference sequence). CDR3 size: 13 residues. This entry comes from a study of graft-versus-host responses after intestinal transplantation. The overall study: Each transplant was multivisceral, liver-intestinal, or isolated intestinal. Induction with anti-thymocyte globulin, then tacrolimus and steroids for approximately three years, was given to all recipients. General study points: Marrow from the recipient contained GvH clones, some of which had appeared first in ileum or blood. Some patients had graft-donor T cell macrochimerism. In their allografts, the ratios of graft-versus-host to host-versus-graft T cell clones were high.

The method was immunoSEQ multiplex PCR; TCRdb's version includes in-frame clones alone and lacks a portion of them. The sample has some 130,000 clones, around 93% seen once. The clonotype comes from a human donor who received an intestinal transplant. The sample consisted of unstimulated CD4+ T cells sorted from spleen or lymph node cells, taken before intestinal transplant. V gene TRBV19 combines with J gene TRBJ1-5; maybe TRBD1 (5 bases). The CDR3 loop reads CASTGTLTQPQHF. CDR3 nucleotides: TGTGCCAGTACCGGGACTCTTACTCAGCCCCAGCATTTT.